The rows below give T cell receptor beta chains drawn from one sample of a study of relationships among human T cell subsets. A single record per CDR3 protein comes from TCRdb applying MiXCR to the multiplex PCR reads. Of over 14,000 distinct CDR3 sequences listed, around 62% are singletons. The sequenced material came from total T cells sorted from blood. The receptors originated from a man aged 40-50 years in good health. Each CDR3 is given with its conserved first and last residue. D genes are given only for firm matches. Size tells how often a clone was seen (once, few, many) or the class of an expanded clone, and some rows leave it out.

D gene	J gene	clone size	V gene	CDR3 protein	CDR3 DNA
TRBD1	TRBJ2-1	.	TRBV29-1	CSVVEQGAVNEQFF	TGCAGCGTTGTAGAACAGGGGGCAGTCAATGAGCAGTTCTTC
.	TRBJ2-7	.	TRBV10-3	CAISEGTADEQYF	TGTGCCATCAGTGAGGGGACCGCCGACGAGCAGTACTTC
.	TRBJ2-7	few	TRBV28	CASSLTPATRLYEQYF	TGTGCCAGCAGTTTAACGCCGGCCACTCGACTCTACGAGCAGTACTTC
TRBD2	TRBJ2-1	.	TRBV27	CATSPITSGSGNEQFF	TGTGCCACCTCCCCTATTACTAGCGGGAGTGGCAATGAGCAGTTCTTC
TRBD1	TRBJ2-5	.	TRBV7-9	CASSLVQGAETQYF	TGTGCCAGCAGCTTAGTACAGGGGGCAGAGACCCAGTACTTC
.	TRBJ1-2	.	TRBV28	CASSLQDPGPGYTF	TGTGCCAGCAGTTTACAGGACCCGGGGCCTGGCTACACCTTC
.	TRBJ1-3	.	TRBV18	CASSPPVPGGNTIYF	TGTGCCAGCTCACCACCGGTGCCGGGGGGAAACACCATATATTTT
.	TRBJ1-2	once	TRBV20-1	CSASPLFGYGYTF	TGCAGTGCCTCCCCCCTTTTCGGCTATGGCTACACCTTC
.	TRBJ2-3	few	TRBV25-1	CASSEIGTDTQYF	TGTGCCAGCAGTGAAATCGGCACAGATACGCAGTATTTT
.	TRBJ1-6	.	TRBV7-8	CASRQTGIGSPLHF	TGTGCCAGCAGACAAACAGGGATCGGGTCACCCCTCCACTTT
.	TRBJ2-7	.	TRBV14	CASSQFATEYEQYF	TGTGCCAGCAGCCAATTCGCGACGGAGTACGAGCAGTACTTC
.	TRBJ1-1	.	TRBV7-8	CASSLAVFGGMNTEAFF	TGTGCCAGCAGCTTAGCGGTTTTCGGGGGAATGAACACTGAAGCTTTCTTT
.	TRBJ2-3	few	TRBV10-3	CAIRESVEGGGTDTQYF	TGTGCCATTAGAGAAAGTGTGGAGGGCGGGGGCACAGATACGCAGTATTTT
.	TRBJ1-1	few	TRBV20-1	CSRPSRGNTEAFF	TGCAGTCGCCCCTCCAGGGGAAACACTGAAGCTTTCTTT
TRBD1	TRBJ2-1	.	TRBV11-2	CASSPRGRGNNEQFF	TGTGCCAGCAGCCCCAGGGGGCGGGGCAACAATGAGCAGTTCTTC
.	TRBJ1-2	once	TRBV10-3	CAINPGGGYGYTF	TGTGCCATCAATCCGGGAGGGGGCTATGGCTACACCTTC
.	TRBJ2-3	.	TRBV11-2	CASSFGGSTDTQYF	TGTGCCAGCAGCTTCGGGGGAAGCACAGATACGCAGTATTTT
TRBD1	TRBJ1-1	once	TRBV4-2	CASSQGATGMNTEAFF	TGTGCCAGCAGCCAAGGGGCGACAGGGATGAACACTGAAGCTTTCTTT